The clone carrying this T cell receptor (beta chain) appeared a few times. Its antigen is undetermined. This entry is derived from a study of sequential checkpoint blockade in melanoma. Study context: First-line arms were nivolumab then ipilimumab, or the reverse, randomized 1:1.

Profiled with immunoSEQ multiplex PCR; TCRdb holds only in-frame clones, not every one. The table shows approximately 7,000 clones, with over 25% occurring only once. Study results and limitations: Rising tumor T-cell fraction and clonality meant about 30 times likelier benefit.

As for treatment: randomized to nivolumab then ipilimumab (arm A) or the reverse (arm B). The germline V gene encodes CDR1 WSHSY and CDR2 SAAADI. The V and J ends lost 5 bases and 4 bases respectively, with 18 bases between them. The CDR3 loop spans 16 amino acids. Sequenced here: tumor tissue (inferred from file names), sampled from a patient given nivolumab and ipilimumab in sequence. This clonotype originated in a human donor with melanoma. J is TRBJ2-1 and V is TRBV10-2; possible D gene TRBD2, 5 bases. The CDR3 region is CASSLLLEPGYNEQFF. The CDR3, as DNA: TGCGCCAGCAGTTTGCTACTAGAGCCGGGATACAATGAGCAGTTCTTC.